Below, 22 T cell receptor beta chains from the same sample are listed, as sequenced in a study of blood T cell repertoires in COVID-19. Clones were sequenced by immunoSEQ multiplex PCR, and TCRdb holds only the in-frame ones, with some missing. The sample shows roughly 310,000 clones, 75% to 90% of them seen only once. The sample comprised peripheral blood. The receptors originated from a woman younger than 45 with COVID-19, enrolled during active disease.

The chain recombines TRBV2 with TRBJ2-7; D possibly corresponds to TRBD2 (6 bases). V lost 6 bases, J lost 1 base, and 13 bases lay in between. The CDR3 is 14 residues long. Germline V gives CDR1 SNHLY, CDR2 FYNNEI. The CDR3 region is CASRRTISSYEQYF. The CDR3 DNA reads TGTGCCAGCAGGCGGACTATTTCTTCCTACGAGCAGTACTTC. The variable domain in full, with the rest retrieved from reference TRBV2 and TRBJ2-7, is EPEVTQTPSHQVTQMGQEVILRCVPISNHLYFYWYRQILGQKVEFLVSFYNNEISEKSEIFDDQFSVERPDGSNFTLKIRSTKLEDSAMYFCASRRTISSYEQYFGPGTRLTVT.

The chain couples TRBV2 to TRBJ1-2, with TRBD1 identical over 9 bases. The CDR3 extends over 14 amino acids. The germline CDR1 and CDR2 sequences are SNHLY and FYNNEI. V trimming: 4 bases; J trimming: 4 bases; junction bases outside the gene matches: 4. The CDR3 region is CASSGDRALYGYTF. In DNA, the CDR3 is TGTGCCAGCAGTGGGGACAGGGCCCTCTATGGCTACACCTTC.

This clone was counted a single time. The chain carries TRBV30 and TRBJ2-5; tentative D call: TRBD2 (6 bases). Germline V CDR1 and CDR2: GTSNPN, SVGIG (reference sequence). Trimming removed 0 bases at V and 4 bases at J, with 9 bases between. CDR3 size: 13 residues. In DNA, the CDR3 is TGTGCCTGGAGTGTACCCGGGGGAGAGACCCAGTACTTC. The encoded protein is CAWSVPGGETQYF.

This clone came up once. At one end the junction does not follow the germline gene, possibly because of a read error. The rearrangement joins TRBV11-2 to TRBJ2-3; TRBD2 matches 12 bases. Germline CDR1 and CDR2: SGHAT and FQNNGV. The CDR3 runs to 15 residues. As DNA, the CDR3 is TGTGCCAGCAGCTTAGTAAGGGCGACTAGCGGGAGACTTTTTTTT. Residues: CASSLVRATSGRLFF.

This chain connects TRBV30 to TRBJ1-1; tentative D call: TRBD1 (5 bases). V was trimmed by 3 bases and J by 3 bases, leaving 14 bases between them. CDR1 and CDR2 from the germline V gene are GTSNPN and SVGIG (reference sequence). The CDR3 is made up of 14 amino acids. The CDR3 here is CAWRKDSVYTEAFF. CDR3 DNA sequence: TGTGCCTGGAGAAAAGACAGTGTGTACACTGAAGCTTTCTTT. The full variable domain, in which reference TRBV30 and TRBJ1-1 provide the parts outside the CDR3, is SQTIHQWPATLVQPVGSPLSLECTVEGTSNPNLYWYRQAAGRGLQLLFYSVGIGQISSEVPQNLSASRPQDRQFILSSKKLLLSDSGFYLCAWRKDSVYTEAFFGQGTRLTVV.

The count of this clone is one. This chain uses TRBV3-1 (or the pseudogene TRBV3-2) with TRBJ2-7; 11 nucleotides align to TRBD1. V shed 4 bases, J shed 3 bases, and the junction held 8 bases outside the gene matches. The CDR3 contains 16 residues. Germline V CDR1 and CDR2: LGHDT, YNNKEL (reference sequence). DNA of the CDR3: TGTGCCAGCAGCCGCACTCCGGGACAGGGGGTCTACGAGCAGTACTTC. Translating it yields CASSRTPGQGVYEQYF.

The rearrangement links TRBV27 to TRBJ2-7; 9 positions match TRBD1. J was trimmed by 2 bases and V by 5 bases; bases with no gene match: 7. CDR1 is MNHEY and CDR2 is SMNVEV in the germline V gene (reference sequence). This CDR3 comprises 15 residues. The DNA for the CDR3 is TGTGCCAGCAGTCCCTGGACAGGGGAGGCCTACGAGCAGTACTTC. It codes for CASSPWTGEAYEQYF.

The rearrangement joins TRBV18 to TRBJ2-1; D not resolved. This CDR3 comprises 12 residues. V gave up 3 bases and J gave up 7 bases, with 7 bases separating them. Looked up from germline, CDR1 is KGHSH and CDR2 is LQKENI. Here the CDR3 reads CASSPTSNEQFF. In DNA form, the CDR3 reads TGTGCCAGCTCACCGACTTCAAATGAGCAGTTCTTC.

The chain links TRBV4-2 to TRBJ2-1, with TRBD2 matching 9 bases. The V gene end was trimmed by 2 bases and the J gene end by 6 bases; junction bases not matched to a gene: 5. CDR1 is LGHNA, CDR2 YNFKEQ, per germline. The CDR3 extends over 15 amino acids. CDR3 in DNA: TGTGCCAGCAGCCAAAGTCTAGCGGGAAGCAATGAGCAGTTCTTC. It is translated as CASSQSLAGSNEQFF.

This sequence joins TRBV12-5 and TRBJ2-1; 8 nucleotides align to TRBD2. Germline lookup yields CDR1 LGHNT and CDR2 FRNRAP. This CDR3 is built from 19 residues. With 0 bases clipped from V and 0 bases from J, the junction kept 10 bases outside the gene matches. CDR3 nucleotides: TGTGCTAGTGGTTTGGTCATTAGCGGGACGACCAGCTCCTACAATGAGCAGTTCTTC. Protein sequence: CASGLVISGTTSSYNEQFF.

CDR3 sequence reads: CSVELFTDTEAFF. The DNA for the CDR3 is TGCAGCGTTGAATTATTTACGGACACTGAAGCTTTCTTT. The chain couples TRBV29-1 to TRBJ1-1; the D is unclear. V was shortened by 2 bases and J by 3 bases, with 10 bases between the two germline ends. CDR3 length: 13 amino acids. Germline CDR1 reads SQVTM; CDR2 reads ANQGSEA.

The chain links TRBV30 to TRBJ2-2; TRBD1 matches 9 bases. With V trimmed by 0 bases and J by 7 bases, 6 bases remained unmatched. The CDR3 has 15 amino acids. CDR1 and CDR2 (germline): GTSNPN, SVGIG (reference sequence). In nucleotides, the CDR3 is TGTGCCTGGAGTGTGACAGGGGGTGGAAGCGGGGAGCTGTTTTTT. This encodes CAWSVTGGGSGELFF.

This clone is a singleton in its sample. J is TRBJ1-5 and V is TRBV30; D possibly corresponds to TRBD1 (5 bases). Trimming removed 3 bases from V and 4 bases from J, with 10 bases in between. Germline V gene data show CDR1 as GTSNPN and CDR2 as SVGIG (reference sequence). The CDR3 is made up of 13 amino acids. The CDR3 region has the DNA TGTGCCTGGAGGGACACTGAGAATCAGCCCCAGCATTTT. Translating gives CAWRDTENQPQHF.

The V gene is TRBV29-1, the J gene TRBJ2-5, with D perhaps TRBD1 (5 bases). V gave up 6 bases and J gave up 4 bases, with 21 bases separating them. This CDR3 is built from 15 residues. Germline V gene data show CDR1 as SQVTM and CDR2 as ANQGSEA. Written as DNA, the CDR3 is TGCAGCGTCTCCACCCTCGGACAAGCCTTAGAGACCCAGTACTTC. Translation gives CSVSTLGQALETQYF. Full variable domain (outside the CDR3, taken from reference TRBV29-1 and TRBJ2-5): SAVISQKPSRDICQRGTSLTIQCQVDSQVTMMFWYRQQPGQSLTLIATANQGSEATYESGFVIDKFPISRPNLTFSTLTVSNMSPEDSSIYLCSVSTLGQALETQYFGPGTRLLVL.

This rearrangement joins TRBV30 to TRBJ2-7; D perhaps matches TRBD1 (5 bases). The length of the CDR3 is 14 residues. Germline-derived CDR1 and CDR2 are GTSNPN and SVGIG (reference sequence). V dropped 3 bases and J dropped 4 bases, with 16 bases sitting between them. This CDR3 is CAWRRQPSAYEQYF. CDR3 nucleotides: TGTGCCTGGAGGAGACAGCCTTCCGCGTACGAGCAGTACTTC.

This chain connects TRBV29-1 to TRBJ2-7; 7 positions match TRBD2. The V gene's germline CDR1 is SQVTM and CDR2 ANQGSEA. Trimming removed 4 bases from V and 0 bases from J; junction bases left unmatched: 3. The CDR3 loop spans 13 amino acids. As DNA, the CDR3 is TGCAGCGTTGTGGGAGGGGACTCCTACGAGCAGTACTTC. Amino acid sequence: CSVVGGDSYEQYF.

In its sample, this clone was seen a few times. The V call is TRBV7-3, the J call TRBJ2-2, with 13 positions matching TRBD2. This CDR3 contains 16 residues. Germline V lookup: CDR1 SGHTA, CDR2 FQGTGA. Unmatched junction bases numbered 4, after V lost 2 bases and J lost 7 bases. CDR3 sequence reads: CASSLGLAGALGELFF. The CDR3 DNA follows: TGTGCCAGCAGCTTAGGACTAGCGGGAGCCCTCGGGGAGCTGTTTTTT.

The V call is TRBV11-2, the J call TRBJ1-3; D possibly corresponds to TRBD1 (5 bases). CDR1 is SGHAT and CDR2 is FQNNGV in the germline V gene. V lost 1 base and J 4 bases, leaving 14 bases between the germline ends. CDR3 length equals 16 residues. In DNA, the CDR3 is TGTGCCAGCAGCTTAGTACGGGGGAATCGAGGAAACACCATATATTTT. Encoded protein: CASSLVRGNRGNTIYF.

The V call is TRBV5-4, the J call TRBJ1-1; no definite D call. Between the trimmed V and J ends, which lost 3 bases and 0 bases, there was a span of 9 bases. Germline loops: CDR1 SGHNT, CDR2 YYREEE (reference sequence). This CDR3 is built from 14 residues. CDR3: CASSSFKMNTEAFF. As DNA, the CDR3 is TGTGCCAGCAGCTCCTTTAAAATGAACACTGAAGCTTTCTTT.

The chain has TRBV6-6 and TRBJ1-3; no reliable D call. Trimming removed 2 bases at V and 0 bases at J, with 11 bases between. Germline-derived CDR1 and CDR2 are MNHNY and SVGAGI (reference sequence). The CDR3 loop spans 16 amino acids. The CDR3 region has the DNA TGTGCCAGCAGTTACGATTTCGCCAGCTCTGGAAACACCATATATTTT. Residues: CASSYDFASSGNTIYF.

The chain's CDR3 is CASSPGQGEYGYTF. In nucleotides, the CDR3 is TGTGCCAGCTCACCAGGACAGGGGGAATATGGCTACACCTTC. V gene TRBV18 combines with J gene TRBJ1-2, with 10 bases identical to TRBD1. This CDR3 contains 14 residues. V was clipped by 2 bases and J by 5 bases; unmatched bases: 2. CDR1 and CDR2 (germline): KGHSH, LQKENI.

The chain is built from TRBV18 and TRBJ1-3; no definite D call. The CDR3 extends over 15 amino acids. Trimming cost V 2 bases and J 4 bases, with 12 bases left between them. The germline CDR1 and CDR2 sequences are KGHSH and LQKENI. CDR3 sequence: CASSPYDDFGNTIYF. The CDR3 DNA reads as TGTGCCAGCTCACCATACGACGACTTCGGAAACACCATATATTTT.